Listed below are T cell receptor beta chains from one sample, sequenced in a study of cytomegalovirus exposure and HLA in healthy donors. Assay: immunoSEQ multiplex PCR; the TCRdb copy retains only in-frame clones and omits some. The profile covers 330,000 or so clones, with roughly 89% appearing a single time and about 0.91% taken by the ten largest. Sequencing was carried out using PBMCs. The receptors were sampled from a woman aged 18-29 years in good health and CMV-seronegative. CDR3s include the opening cysteine and the closing phenylalanine or tryptophan. The D gene is left open where the match is weak. Clone size appears in some rows only: once, few, many, or a class for an expanded clone.

v_gene,abundance,d_gene,j_gene,CDR3nt,CDR3aa
TRBV7-2,few,.,TRBJ2-7,TGTGCCAGCAGCTTGGACAGACACTCCTACGAGCAGTACTTC,CASSLDRHSYEQYF
TRBV6-5,few,.,TRBJ1-5,TGTGCCAGCGGCCGGGCGGGGCAGCCCCAGCATTTT,CASGRAGQPQHF
TRBV7-6,.,TRBD2,TRBJ2-1,TGTGCCAGCAGCTTAGAAAATAGCGGGAACTACAATGAGCAGTTCTTC,CASSLENSGNYNEQFF
TRBV5-1,.,TRBD2,TRBJ2-1,TGCGCCAGCAGCTTAGCGGGAATTGTAAATGAGCAGTTCTTC,CASSLAGIVNEQFF
TRBV6-5,.,TRBD1,TRBJ1-2,TGTGCCAGCAGTTACAGGACAGGAGGAAACTATGGCTACACCTTC,CASSYRTGGNYGYTF
TRBV2,.,TRBD1,TRBJ2-7,TGTGCCAGCACTCCGGACAGGGGGATTGGAGAGCAGTACTTC,CASTPDRGIGEQYF
TRBV28,.,TRBD2,TRBJ2-2,TGTGCCAGCACCCCGGGTCTGTATCGGGAGGACCACCCGAACACCGGGGAGCTGTTTTTT,CASTPGLYREDHPNTGELFF
TRBV27,once,TRBD2,TRBJ2-2,TGTGCCAGCAGTACCCGACTAGCGGGAAAGGCCGGGCCGAACACCGGGGAGCTGTTTTTT,CASSTRLAGKAGPNTGELFF
TRBV6-1,.,.,TRBJ2-5,TGTGCCAGCAGAGCTCGACAGCAAGAGACCCAGTACTTC,CASRARQQETQYF
TRBV10-3,.,TRBD2,TRBJ2-1,TGTGCCATCAGTGACGGGACTAGCGGGGCGGGCAATGAGCAGTTCTTC,CAISDGTSGAGNEQFF
TRBV10-3,.,.,TRBJ2-1,TGTGCCATCAGGACGGGGGATGAGCAGTTCTTC,CAIRTGDEQFF
TRBV29-1,.,TRBD1,TRBJ2-7,TGCAGCGTTGAGGGGATCCGGGACAGATCCTACGAGCAGTACTTC,CSVEGIRDRSYEQYF
TRBV18,once,TRBD1,TRBJ2-4,TGTGCCAGCTCACTAGGACAGGGGGCCCCAAACATTCAGTACTTC,CASSLGQGAPNIQYF
TRBV27,.,TRBD1,TRBJ1-2,TGTGCCAGCAGCCCGGGACAGGGGAAACCTATCTATGGCTACACCTTC,CASSPGQGKPIYGYTF
TRBV6-5,.,.,TRBJ1-1,TGTGCCAGCACCCCCCTGGGGAGGACTGAAGCTTTCTTT,CASTPLGRTEAFF
TRBV29-1,.,TRBD1,TRBJ1-1,TGCAGCGTCAGACAGGGGAATGGGGGTTTCTTT,CSVRQGNGGFF
TRBV6-5,.,TRBD2,TRBJ2-1,TGTGCCAGCACCAGGGGACTAGCGGGAGGGGGCGAGCAGTTCTTC,CASTRGLAGGGEQFF
TRBV30,.,.,TRBJ2-7,TGTGCCTGGAGTCGACTTCCTGACTACGAGCAGTACTTC,CAWSRLPDYEQYF
TRBV6-6,.,TRBD1,TRBJ2-7,TGTGCCAGCAGCGACCTCGGGACAGGGAACCCTTACGAGCAGTACTTC,CASSDLGTGNPYEQYF
TRBV18,.,TRBD2,TRBJ2-1,TGTGCCAGCTCACCATTAAGTCGTGGCGGGAGTTTGGGAGCCTACAATGAGCAGTTCTTC,CASSPLSRGGSLGAYNEQFF
TRBV10-1,few,TRBD2,TRBJ2-7,TGCGCCAGCAGCGCCGGGACTAGCGGGTTTGGCGAGCAGTACTTC,CASSAGTSGFGEQYF
TRBV6-5,.,.,TRBJ1-2,TGTGCCAGCAGTTACTCGTTTGGTGCGGGCTATGGCTACACCTTC,CASSYSFGAGYGYTF
TRBV5-6,.,.,TRBJ1-5,TGTGCCAGCAGCCGAGGACTGGTCAATCAGCCCCAGCATTTT,CASSRGLVNQPQHF
TRBV9,.,TRBD1,TRBJ1-1,TGTGCCAGCAGCCTTATATCAGGGGGCCGGACTGAAGCTTTCTTT,CASSLISGGRTEAFF
TRBV20-1,.,.,TRBJ2-3,TGCAGTGAGGGGCAAGGAGATACGCAGTATTTT,CSEGQGDTQYF
TRBV18,.,.,TRBJ2-2,TGTGCCAGCTCACCCAGCGAAAAGGTGGTGTTTTTT,CASSPSEKVVFF
TRBV6-1,.,.,TRBJ1-2,TGTGCCAGCAGTGAAGCCGCTAACTATGGCTACACCTTC,CASSEAANYGYTF
TRBV29-1,.,.,TRBJ2-7,TGCAGCGCCAACACCGGACGGGAGACCTCCTACGAGCAGTACTTC,CSANTGRETSYEQYF
TRBV19,.,TRBD2,TRBJ2-7,TGTGCCAGTAGTGTGGCGGGAGACTCCGAGCAGTACTTC,CASSVAGDSEQYF
TRBV4-3,.,TRBD1,TRBJ1-2,TGCGCCAGCAGCCAAGATAGGGGACAGGGCCAGCTTTCATATGGCTACACCTTC,CASSQDRGQGQLSYGYTF
TRBV7-8,.,TRBD1,TRBJ2-5,TGTGCCAGCAGCTTAGATCGAGGGACAGGGGCGGAGACCCAGTACTTC,CASSLDRGTGAETQYF
TRBV4-3,.,.,TRBJ2-7,TGCGCCAGCAGCCAAGATTCGGCAGGAACTTTTTACGAGCAGTACTTC,CASSQDSAGTFYEQYF
TRBV29-1,.,TRBD1,TRBJ2-1,TGCAGCGCCCGGACAGGGGGTCTTGGCTATGAGCAGTTCTTC,CSARTGGLGYEQFF
TRBV7-9,.,.,TRBJ2-5,TGTGCCAGCAGCTCAAACCGGGATTCCCAGGAGGAGACCCAGTACTTC,CASSSNRDSQEETQYF
TRBV2,.,.,TRBJ2-3,TGTGCCAGCATTAGACAAACCGCCAGCACAGATACGCAGTATTTT,CASIRQTASTDTQYF
TRBV15,few,.,TRBJ2-1,TGTGCCACCAGCAGAGTAGGTGGCGGGTCCTACAATGAGCAGTTCTTC,CATSRVGGGSYNEQFF
TRBV28,.,TRBD2,TRBJ2-1,TGTGCGAGCGGGACTTCCTACGTCAATGAGCAGTTCTTC,CASGTSYVNEQFF
TRBV7-3,.,TRBD2,TRBJ2-7,TGTGCCAGCAGCCCAACTAGCGACTCCTACGAGCAGTACTTC,CASSPTSDSYEQYF